The rows below give T cell receptor beta chains drawn from one sample of a study of response to subunit inactivated influenza vaccine. From the RT-PCR reads, TCRdb called clonotypes with MiXCR, one entry per CDR3 protein. Here the sample spans about 780,000 distinct CDR3 sequences, about a fifth being singletons. Here the sequenced sample was PBMCs from blood, taken roughly 5 days after vaccination. The source is a man aged 45-65 years who received an inactivated influenza vaccine. The CDR3 runs from the conserved cysteine through the conserved F or W. A D gene is named only where the DNA matches it firmly. Not every row has a clone size; where given, it reads once, few, many or a size class.

size	D	V	J	DNA	CDR3
many	-	TRBV20-1	TRBJ1-5	TGCAGTGCTAGAGATTTGGAGTCCAATCAGCCCCAGCATTTT	CSARDLESNQPQHF
few	TRBD1	TRBV11-2	TRBJ2-2	TGTGCCAGCAGCCTCCGGGACAGGGTCACGCGGGTTGGTGCCGGGGAGCTGTTTTTT	CASSLRDRVTRVGAGELFF
-	TRBD1	TRBV19	TRBJ2-7	TGTGCCAGTAATCAGGGGGCGGGCGAGCAGTACTTC	CASNQGAGEQYF
-	-	TRBV6-1	TRBJ2-3	TGTGCCAGCACTAGGGAAGGGGGGGGAGGCACAGATACGCAGTATTTT	CASTREGGGGTDTQYF
few	TRBD2	TRBV4-2	TRBJ2-7	TGTGCCAGCAGCCAAGACCTCGCGGGGGTGGTCTACGAGCAGTACTTC	CASSQDLAGVVYEQYF
few	-	TRBV10-2	TRBJ2-7	TGCGCCAGCAGTGGGACATTAGGAACCTACGAGCAGTACTTC	CASSGTLGTYEQYF
few	TRBD1	TRBV10-3	TRBJ2-5	TGTGCCATCAGTGACTCGACAGGGACAAATTGGGAGACCCAGTACTTC	CAISDSTGTNWETQYF
many	-	TRBV5-5	TRBJ2-7	TGTGCCAGCAGCTTGGATGGAGCCGCCTCCTACGAGCAGTACTTC	CASSLDGAASYEQYF
-	TRBD2	TRBV20-1	TRBJ2-1	TGCAGTGCTAGAGCTAGCGGGGTGGCGTACTACAATGAGCAGTTCTTC	CSARASGVAYYNEQFF
many	-	TRBV29-1	TRBJ2-7	TGCAGCGTTGAGTACGAGCAGTACTTC	CSVEYEQYF
-	TRBD1	TRBV20-1	TRBJ1-2	TGCAGTGCTCCACAGGGGGTTAACAACTATGGCTACACCTTC	CSAPQGVNNYGYTF
many	-	TRBV29-1	TRBJ2-7	TGCAGCGCAGGGATGTCCTACGAGCAGTACTTC	CSAGMSYEQYF
-	-	TRBV20-1	TRBJ2-7	TGCAGTGCTAGAGGTCGGACAACCTACGAGCAGTACTTC	CSARGRTTYEQYF
-	TRBD2	TRBV24-1	TRBJ2-5	TGTGCCACCAGTGGACTAGCGGGAGGGAAAGAGACCCAGTACTTC	CATSGLAGGKETQYF
-	TRBD1	TRBV6-1	TRBJ2-2	TGTGCCAGCAACCCCCGGGGACAGGGGGGCGGAACCGGGGAGCTGTTTTTT	CASNPRGQGGGTGELFF
-	TRBD2	TRBV20-1	TRBJ2-7	TGCAGTGCTAGAGTAGAGCGGGGCACTACCTACGAGCAGTACTTC	CSARVERGTTYEQYF
many	TRBD2	TRBV9	TRBJ2-1	TGTGCCAGCAGCCCTCGACTAGCGGGAGTTGCCAATGAGCAGTTCTTC	CASSPRLAGVANEQFF
few	-	TRBV20-1	TRBJ2-2	TGCAGTGCCGACAGGCCCGGGGAGCTGTTTTTT	CSADRPGELFF
few	TRBD2	TRBV7-2	TRBJ2-2	TGTGCCAGCAGCTGGCGTCCTAGCGGGATGAACACCGGGGAGCTGTTTTTT	CASSWRPSGMNTGELFF
-	TRBD1	TRBV12-3/TRBV12-4	TRBJ2-3	TGTGCCAGCAGTTTACACAGGGGGTCCAGCAGCACGCAGTATTTT	CASSLHRGSSSTQYF
few	TRBD1	TRBV18	TRBJ2-7	TGTGCCAGCTCACCACGGTCCTTCGGGACAGGGCATGGCGAGCAGTACTTC	CASSPRSFGTGHGEQYF
-	TRBD2	TRBV12-3/TRBV12-4	TRBJ2-3	TGTGCCAGCAGTCGTAGCCCGGGACTAGCGGGGGGCCCGGCGCAGTATTTT	CASSRSPGLAGGPAQYF
-	-	TRBV20-1	TRBJ2-7	TGCAGTGCTCAGACAAGGCCTACAGTATCCTACGAGCAGTACTTC	CSAQTRPTVSYEQYF
-	-	TRBV6-1	TRBJ1-5	TGTGCCAGCAGGAGACAGCCCAATCAGCCCCAGCATTTT	CASRRQPNQPQHF
-	TRBD1	TRBV10-3	TRBJ2-7	TGTGCCATCAGATCCGGGACAGCCACCTACGAGCAGTACTTC	CAIRSGTATYEQYF
few	-	TRBV5-1	TRBJ1-1	TGCGCCAGCAGCTTGGGTCAGGGTTACGAAGCTTTCTTT	CASSLGQGYEAFF
few	-	TRBV10-3	TRBJ2-2	TGTGCCACCGCGTCGACTCAGCACTTACAAAACACCGGGGAGCTGTTTTTT	CATASTQHLQNTGELFF
-	-	TRBV20-1	TRBJ2-5	TGCAGTGCTACGGACACTGTAGCAGGGGCCGGATGGGAGACCCAGTACTTC	CSATDTVAGAGWETQYF
-	TRBD1	TRBV7-2	TRBJ2-5	TGTGCCAGCAGCTTAGCCCTGACGACAGGGCAAGAGACCCAGTACTTC	CASSLALTTGQETQYF
-	-	TRBV7-9	TRBJ2-5	TGTGCCAGCAGCCCCCGGCTAGCCCAAGAGACCCAGTACTTC	CASSPRLAQETQYF
few	-	TRBV5-6	TRBJ2-7	TGTGCCAGCAGCACCGGACAGTACGAGCAGTACTTC	CASSTGQYEQYF
-	-	TRBV5-6	TRBJ1-4	TGTGCCAGCAGCTTCTCAGGCCACCGGGTGTTTTTT	CASSFSGHRVFF
few	-	TRBV7-2	TRBJ1-5	TGTGCCAGCAGCCCAAGCAGGGTTAGCAATCAGCCCCAGCATTTT	CASSPSRVSNQPQHF
few	-	TRBV10-3	TRBJ2-1	TGTGCCATCAGTGAGTCTGCGGGAAGGGCCTACAATGAGCAGTTCTTC	CAISESAGRAYNEQFF
-	-	TRBV6-2/TRBV6-3	TRBJ1-1	TGTGCCAGCAGTTACTCGACTTGGGGCACTGAAGCTTTCTTT	CASSYSTWGTEAFF
few	-	TRBV24-1	TRBJ2-1	TGTGCCACCAGTGGTAACTGGGGCTACAATGAGCAGTTCTTC	CATSGNWGYNEQFF
few	-	TRBV10-3	TRBJ2-1	TGTGCCATCAGTGAGTCTGCAGGGATTGAGCAGTTCTTC	CAISESAGIEQFF
few	TRBD1	TRBV6-5	TRBJ1-1	TGTGCCAGCAGTTACTCCGATCAGTCCGACAGGGGGCGATTTGAAGCTTTCTTT	CASSYSDQSDRGRFEAFF
few	-	TRBV5-1	TRBJ2-1	TGCGCCAGCAGCTCTAGGGGACTCTCCTACAATGAGCAGTTCTTC	CASSSRGLSYNEQFF
-	TRBD1	TRBV19	TRBJ2-6	TGTGCCAGTAGTATTATGACAGGGACTGGGGCCAACGTCCTGACTTTC	CASSIMTGTGANVLTF
-	-	TRBV7-2	TRBJ2-1	TGTGCCAGCAGCCCGGGCCCGGGACGGAATGAGCAGTTCTTC	CASSPGPGRNEQFF
few	TRBD1	TRBV7-2	TRBJ2-1	TGTGCCAGCAGCACTCCCCTGGGACAGCTACACTACAATGAGCAGTTCTTC	CASSTPLGQLHYNEQFF
few	TRBD2	TRBV7-2	TRBJ2-1	TGTGCCAGCAGCCTCGGGACTAGCGGGAGGTCCTACAATGAGCAGTTCTTC	CASSLGTSGRSYNEQFF
-	TRBD1	TRBV6-6	TRBJ2-4	TGTGCCAGCAGGGGACAGGGTAAAAACATTCAGTACTTC	CASRGQGKNIQYF
many	-	TRBV12-3/TRBV12-4	TRBJ1-1	TGTGCCAGCAGGGTGGCAGGGAGGGTCACTGAAGCTTTCTTT	CASRVAGRVTEAFF
-	-	TRBV5-1	TRBJ1-4	TGCGCCAGCAGCCCGAATCGGGGTGGTGGTGAAAAACTGTTTTTT	CASSPNRGGGEKLFF
many	-	TRBV28	TRBJ2-7	TGTGCCAGCAGTCCTTACAGGGTGTCGAGCGAGCAGTACTTC	CASSPYRVSSEQYF
-	TRBD1	TRBV2	TRBJ2-3	TGTGCCAGCAGTGAGGACAGGGAAACAGATACGCAGTATTTT	CASSEDRETDTQYF
few	-	TRBV5-1	TRBJ1-4	TGCGCCAGCAGCGACCAGGGGATGGCTAATGAAAAACTGTTTTTT	CASSDQGMANEKLFF
-	-	TRBV7-8	TRBJ2-3	TGTGCCAGCAGAATTTCCGGGAGCACAGATACGCAGTATTTT	CASRISGSTDTQYF
-	TRBD1	TRBV20-1	TRBJ2-1	TGCAGTGCTAGAGACCCCGGACAGGGCCCCTACAATGAGCAGTTCTTC	CSARDPGQGPYNEQFF
few	TRBD1	TRBV6-1	TRBJ1-2	TGTGCCAGCAGGATACCCGGGACAGGAAACTATGGCTACACCTTC	CASRIPGTGNYGYTF
few	-	TRBV2	TRBJ2-1	TGTGCCAGGCGGACAGTCTACAATGAGCAGTTCTTC	CARRTVYNEQFF
few	TRBD2	TRBV10-2	TRBJ2-2	TGCGCCAGCAGTGACCCCGGGCTAGCGGGACGTTGGTCCGGGGAGCTGTTTTTT	CASSDPGLAGRWSGELFF
few	TRBD2	TRBV28	TRBJ2-7	TGTCTAACTAGGACTAGCGGTGCTTTTCGCGAGCAGTACTTC	CLTRTSGAFREQYF
many	-	TRBV20-1	TRBJ1-6	TGCAGTGCAAACGACAGAACTACTAATTCACCCCTCCACTTT	CSANDRTTNSPLHF